A single sample is the source of the 25 T cell receptor beta chains below, sequenced in a study of blood T cells in healthy people across ages. With a J-beta primer mix and a sample-barcoded 5' primer, a second PCR ran about 7 to 12 cycles. TCRdb analysed the 5' RACE reads with MiXCR anew, one entry per CDR3 protein. The top ten hold roughly 3.5% of the sample, which has approximately 800,000 distinct CDR3 sequences, 20% to 25% seen once. These data were also reused for a study on T cells of mothers and their children.

The sample taken for sequencing was blood. These receptors were obtained from a boy aged 5-17 years in good health.

Turning to this clonotype: Compared with germline, one end of the junction differs, possibly owing to a read error. The chain joins TRBV29-1 to TRBJ2-3; D gene uncertain. Germline V gene data show CDR1 as SQVTM and CDR2 as ANQGSEA. This CDR3 is 12 amino acids long. DNA for the CDR3: TGCGGCGTTGACTGGAGCACAGATACGCAGTATTTT. Its protein product is CGVDWSTDTQYF.

The chain carries TRBV29-1 and TRBJ2-3; D unclear. The V end was cut by 4 bases, the J end by 2 bases, with 10 bases between. Germline V gives CDR1 SQVTM, CDR2 ANQGSEA. CDR3 size: 13 residues. For the CDR3, the DNA is TGCAGCGTTGTTCCGAAGCCCACAGATACGCAGTATTTT. Translating it yields CSVVPKPTDTQYF.

The rearrangement joins TRBV20-1 to TRBJ1-4; 9 bases align to TRBD1. The germline V gene has CDR1 DFQATT and CDR2 SNEGSKA (reference sequence). The CDR3 is 13 amino acids. V lost 6 bases to trimming and J lost 8 bases; unmatched junction nucleotides: 7. The CDR3 loop is CSATDRGEEKLFF. CDR3 bases: TGCAGTGCCACGGACAGGGGCGAAGAAAAACTGTTTTTT.

This clonotype was seen a few times. The chain is built from TRBV4-3 and TRBJ2-1, with 9 positions matching TRBD2. CDR1 is LGHNA, CDR2 YSLEER, per germline. J gave up 0 bases and V 0 bases, and 6 bases lay outside the gene matches. The CDR3 has 18 amino acids. This CDR3 is CASSQDEASGISYNEQFF. In DNA form, the CDR3 reads TGCGCCAGCAGCCAAGATGAAGCTAGCGGGATCTCCTACAATGAGCAGTTCTTC.

This clonotype was found a few times. A read error may account for a junction end that differs from germline. V gene TRBV29-1 combines with J gene TRBJ1-4; D ambiguous. CDR1 and CDR2 (germline): SQVTM, ANQGSEA. The CDR3 loop spans 12 amino acids. DNA of the CDR3: TGCGGCGTTTTGGCAACTAATGAAAAACTGTTTTTT. The encoded protein is CGVLATNEKLFF. Complete variable domain (other parts from reference TRBV29-1 and TRBJ1-4): SAVISQKPSRDICQRGTSLTIQCQVDSQVTMMFWYRQQPGQSLTLIATANQGSEATYESGFVIDKFPISRPNLTFSTLTVSNMSPEDSSIYLCGVLATNEKLFFGSGTQLSVL.

In its sample, this clonotype was seen a few times. The rearrangement uses TRBV29-1 and TRBJ2-5; D is possibly TRBD1 (6 bases). The better agreement between TRBJ2-7 and the DNA end casts doubt on the J call. This CDR3 comprises 13 residues. The germline CDR1 and CDR2 sequences are SQVTM and ANQGSEA. CDR3 sequence: CSVVATGGYEQYF. CDR3 nucleotide sequence: TGCAGCGTTGTGGCGACAGGAGGATACGAGCAGTACTTC.

This clonotype was found a few times. The chain has TRBV7-9 and TRBJ2-5; D uncertain. The CDR3 sequence is 13 residues long. Deletions cut 4 bases from V and 11 bases from J, with 17 bases between. Germline values: CDR1 SEHNR, CDR2 FQNEAQ (reference sequence). CDR3 sequence (DNA): TGTGCCAGCAGCTCCACAGCCTCCTACGGGCAGTACTTC. Its protein is CASSSTASYGQYF. The complete variable domain, with remaining parts taken from reference TRBV7-9 and TRBJ2-5, reads DTGVSQNPRHKITKRGQNVTFRCDPISEHNRLYWYRQTLGQGPEFLTYFQNEAQLEKSRLLSDRFSAERPKGSFSTLEIQRTEQGDSAMYLCASSSTASYGQYFGPGTRLLVL.

This clonotype was detected only a few times. The chain couples TRBV7-8 to TRBJ1-4; D is possibly TRBD1 (6 bases). The CDR3 is 14 amino acids. V lost 1 base to trimming and J lost 7 bases, with 10 bases between them. Germline V gene data show CDR1 as SGHVS and CDR2 as FQNEAQ. Here the CDR3 reads CASSLGGHGEKLFF. The CDR3 coding sequence is TGTGCCAGCAGCTTAGGGGGACATGGTGAAAAACTGTTTTTT. Full variable domain (remainder filled in from reference TRBV7-8 and TRBJ1-4): GAGVSQSPRYKVAKRGQDVALRCDPISGHVSLFWYQQALGQGPEFLTYFQNEAQLDKSGLPSDRFFAERPEGSVSTLKIQRTQQEDSAVYLCASSLGGHGEKLFFGSGTQLSVL.

This clonotype has only a few counts. The V call is TRBV9, the J call TRBJ2-1; D unresolved. This CDR3 spans 13 amino acids. The germline V gene encodes CDR1 SGDLS and CDR2 YYNGEE. The V end was cut by 4 bases, the J end by 9 bases, with 14 bases between. This CDR3 reads CASSQDKVVEQFF. DNA of the CDR3: TGTGCCAGCAGCCAAGACAAGGTGGTTGAGCAGTTCTTC.

A word on this clonotype: A junction boundary mismatches the germline segment, possibly from a read error. The chain links TRBV15 to TRBJ2-1, with 9 bases matching TRBD2. Germline CDR1 reads LNHNV; CDR2 reads YYDKDF (reference sequence). The length of the CDR3 is 14 residues. CDR3 DNA: TGTGCCACCATACCGGGACTAGCCTACAATGAGCAGCTCTTC. Amino acid sequence: CATIPGLAYNEQLF.

This chain links TRBV5-1 with TRBJ1-1, with D unclear. The germline CDR1 and CDR2 sequences are SGHRS and YFSETQ. There are 15 residues in the CDR3. V was clipped by 0 bases and J by 0 bases, with 9 bases between them. The CDR3: CASSLGYLVNTEAFF. CDR3 coding DNA: TGCGCCAGCAGCTTGGGGTATTTGGTGAACACTGAAGCTTTCTTT.

J is TRBJ2-4 and V is TRBV7-9, with a weak D call TRBD1 (6 bases). CDR3 length equals 12 residues. V lost 5 bases to trimming and J lost 8 bases, with 10 bases between them. Per germline, CDR1 SEHNR and CDR2 FQNEAQ (reference sequence). CDR3 DNA: TGTGCCAGCAGCCCACAGGGTGACATTCAGTACTTC. It encodes CASSPQGDIQYF.

The rearrangement uses TRBV20-1 and TRBJ2-7; 7 nucleotides match TRBD1. The CDR3 loop spans 15 amino acids. The germline V gene has CDR1 DFQATT and CDR2 SNEGSKA (reference sequence). Unmatched junction bases numbered 12, after V lost 3 bases and J lost 4 bases. CDR3 region: CSARAGDSFSYEQYF. DNA of the CDR3: TGCAGTGCTAGGGCCGGGGACAGTTTCTCTTACGAGCAGTACTTC.

This chain joins TRBV28 and TRBJ2-4; 8 bases agree with TRBD1. The junction had 6 bases not matched to a gene; V was cut back by 5 bases and J by 6 bases. The CDR3 totals 14 residues. From germline, CDR1 is MDHEN and CDR2 SYDVKM. The CDR3 region has the DNA TGTGCCAGCAGTAAAGACAGGGGTGGAAACATTCAGTACTTC. Translation: CASSKDRGGNIQYF.

This clonotype has a handful of counts. The chain uses TRBV29-1 and TRBJ2-7, with 8 nucleotides matching TRBD2. V was clipped by 7 bases and J by 0 bases; unmatched bases: 5. Germline CDR1 reads SQVTM; CDR2 reads ANQGSEA. The CDR3 extends over 13 amino acids. CDR3 nucleotide sequence: TGCAGCGGACTAGCGCATAGCTCCTACGAGCAGTACTTC. It encodes CSGLAHSSYEQYF.

This clonotype has ten or more counts. V usage is TRBV7-2 and J usage is TRBJ2-3; D remains ambiguous. The V end lost 8 bases, the J end lost 2 bases, and 8 bases lay between the germline ends. The CDR3 spans 12 residues. Per the germline V gene, CDR1 is SGHTA and CDR2 is FQGNSA. In DNA, the CDR3 is TGTGCCAGCTCAACATCCACAGATACGCAGTATTTT. This gives the protein CASSTSTDTQYF.

This clonotype was counted a few times. This rearrangement joins TRBV2 to TRBJ2-3; TRBD2 matches at 14 bases. Germline V gene lookup returns CDR1 SNHLY and CDR2 FYNNEI. The CDR3 covers 16 residues. With V trimmed by 7 bases and J by 8 bases, 11 bases remained unmatched. The CDR3 DNA follows: TGTGCCAGCACTATACCGGGACTAGCGGGGGACGGTACGCAGTATTTT. Encoded protein: CASTIPGLAGDGTQYF. The full variable domain, with the rest looked up from reference TRBV2 and TRBJ2-3, is EPEVTQTPSHQVTQMGQEVILRCVPISNHLYFYWYRQILGQKVEFLVSFYNNEISEKSEIFDDQFSVERPDGSNFTLKIRSTKLEDSAMYFCASTIPGLAGDGTQYFGPGTRLTVL.

The chain combines TRBV29-1 with TRBJ2-5, with D perhaps being TRBD1 or TRBD2 (6 bases each). The J call may not be correct, given that the DNA end is closer to TRBJ2-1. Germline CDR1 reads SQVTM; CDR2 reads ANQGSEA. The CDR3 contains 15 residues. The CDR3 region is CSVDLRGVGYDEQFF. CDR3 bases: TGCAGCGTTGACCTAAGGGGGGTAGGGTACGATGAGCAGTTCTTC.

The table lists this clonotype with a few counts. The rearrangement uses TRBV29-1 and TRBJ2-2; 7 nucleotides line up with TRBD1. After removal of 4 bases from V and 2 bases from J, the junction contained 4 bases not matched to a gene. The germline gives CDR1 SQVTM, CDR2 ANQGSEA. This CDR3 is 14 amino acids long. This CDR3 is CSVVRDSNTGELFF. The CDR3 coding sequence is TGCAGCGTTGTACGGGACAGTAACACCGGGGAGCTGTTTTTT.

Turning to this clonotype: A much larger clone lies a single base off, so this may be a read error. This rearrangement joins TRBV7-2 to TRBJ2-5; D gene uncertain. The CDR3 is 14 amino acids. Per germline, CDR1 SGHTA and CDR2 FQGNSA. This CDR3 is CASSLGIYQETQHF. The CDR3, as DNA: TGTGCCAGCAGCTTGGGGATATACCAAGAGACCCAGCACTTC.

This clonotype was observed a handful of times. This rearrangement joins TRBV28 to TRBJ2-5, with TRBD1 as a possible D gene (5 bases). The end of the DNA is better explained by TRBJ2-1, so the J call may be wrong. Germline V lookup: CDR1 MDHEN, CDR2 SYDVKM. The CDR3 totals 14 residues. CDR3 protein: CASSLPGIRGEQFF. In DNA, the CDR3 is TGTGCCAGCAGTTTACCAGGGATACGTGGTGAGCAGTTCTTC.

The gene calls are TRBV29-1 and TRBJ2-3; maybe TRBD2 (6 bases). Looked up from germline, CDR1 is SQVTM and CDR2 is ANQGSEA. The CDR3 has 13 residues. V lost 5 bases to trimming and J lost 2 bases, with 11 bases between them. This chain's CDR3 is CSVRGDNTDTQYF. The CDR3 region has the DNA TGCAGCGTTCGCGGGGATAACACAGATACGCAGTATTTT.

This clonotype was detected only a few times. The chain uses TRBV2 and TRBJ2-4; 7 bases are shared with TRBD2. The CDR3 runs 14 residues. The V gene end was trimmed by 8 bases and the J gene end by 1 base; junction bases not matched to a gene: 5. From germline, CDR1 is SNHLY and CDR2 FYNNEI. The CDR3, as DNA: TGTGCCAGCCTGGGGGGGGTCGCCAAAAACATTCAGTACTTC. It codes for CASLGGVAKNIQYF.

The rearrangement uses TRBV6-2 or TRBV6-3 and TRBJ2-3, with TRBD2 matching 13 bases. Germline CDR1 and CDR2: MNHEY and SVGEGT. Trimming removed 5 bases from V and 5 bases from J; junction bases left unmatched: 13. There are 18 residues in the CDR3. The CDR3 DNA sequence: TGTGCCAGCAGTCTCCTGGGACTAGCGGGGAGCAAGAGAGATACGCAGTATTTT. Protein product: CASSLLGLAGSKRDTQYF.

This chain uses TRBV29-1 with TRBJ2-1; 8 bases map to TRBD2. Germline V gene data show CDR1 as SQVTM and CDR2 as ANQGSEA. CDR3 length equals 13 residues. The V gene end was trimmed by 7 bases and the J gene end by 7 bases; junction bases not matched to a gene: 9. Here the CDR3 DNA reads TGCAGCGGGGGGACTAGAGATACGAATGAGCAGTTCTTC. Translated: CSGGTRDTNEQFF.